This T cell receptor (beta chain) was sequenced during a study of T cell responses to AZD1222 COVID-19 vaccine. For the study at large: Both about-4-week and about-12-week second-dose recipients were combined.

The method was immunoSEQ multiplex PCR; TCRdb's version includes in-frame clones alone and lacks a portion of them. This sample yields roughly 100,000 clones, of which roughly 80% are seen a single time; about a sixth belongs to the top ten. On this clone: Its antigen is not known.

Study observations and caveats: Donors were chiefly white British, with a greater number of females, and clonal diversity was perhaps underestimated. At baseline, just a handful of AZD1222 recipients tested seropositive. CD4 TCRs linked to vaccination spanned spike, dominating at 160-218 and 743-854.

Germline lookup yields CDR1 ENHRY and CDR2 SYGVKD. The CDR3 totals 15 residues. V was pared by 7 bases and J by 1 base, with 6 bases of the junction left unmatched. The receptor was isolated from an adult in good health. The chain is built from TRBV10-3 and TRBJ2-2, with 7 positions matching TRBD2. This specimen consisted of peripheral blood, obtained on day 0 of AZD1222 vaccination. In DNA, the CDR3 is TGTGCCATCACCACAAGCGGGAAGAACACCGGGGAGCTGTTTTTT. Translated: CAITTSGKNTGELFF.